The 2 T cell receptor beta chains below were found in one sample sequenced in a study of chemoradiotherapy in HPV16-positive cancers. The table came from immunoSEQ multiplex PCR; TCRdb's copy has only in-frame clones and leaves some out. Found here are some 980 clones, around 85% of them singletons; the top ten hold 4.5% to 5.5%. The material sequenced was tumor tissue, taken from a patient who underwent chemoradiotherapy. The receptors were sampled from a human donor with HPV-associated anogenital cancer.

The chain couples TRBV6-5 to TRBJ1-3, with 8 bases matching TRBD1. This CDR3 has 13 amino acids. Germline CDR1 MNHEY, CDR2 SVGAGI. After removal of 6 bases from V and 8 bases from J, the junction contained 6 bases not matched to a gene. CDR3 in DNA: TGTGCCAGCAGGGACAGGGTTTGGGACACCATATATTTT. Its translation: CASRDRVWDTIYF.

The V gene is TRBV6-1, the J gene TRBJ1-2, with D maybe TRBD1 (6 bases). The CDR3 is 13 residues long. Trimming stripped 6 bases from V and 2 bases from J, with 10 bases between. Germline V CDR1 and CDR2: MNHNS, SASEGT. DNA of the CDR3: TGTGCCAGCAGCCCCGGGACAAACTATGGCTACACCTTC. Amino acid sequence: CASSPGTNYGYTF.